The 19 T cell receptor beta chains below were found in one sample sequenced in a study of T-cell memory formation after mild COVID-19. TCRdb reprocessed the 5' RACE reads with MiXCR, giving one entry per CDR3 protein. Counted here are roughly 380,000 distinct CDR3 sequences, 28% occurring once; the ten biggest clones make up approximately 15%. The sample taken for sequencing was PBMCs or a T cell subset sorted from them (not recorded which). These receptors originate from an adult woman who had mild COVID-19 (a few samples of this study predate the infection). Cell type and time point are not known.

V and J are TRBV20-1 and TRBJ1-2; D is uncertain. This CDR3 spans 11 amino acids. The germline CDR1 and CDR2 sequences are DFQATT and SNEGSKA (reference sequence). The ends were cut back, 5 bases at V and 6 bases at J, with 10 bases in the middle. CDR3 DNA sequence: TGCAGTGCTGACGCGTGGAATGGCTACACCTTC. Translated, it gives CSADAWNGYTF.

Only a few counts were recorded for this clonotype. The gene calls are TRBV18 and TRBJ2-5; 9 positions match TRBD1. Germline V gene sequence: CDR1 KGHSH, CDR2 LQKENI. This CDR3 is 15 amino acids long. The ends lost 2 bases at V and 5 bases at J; junction bases unmatched: 6. The CDR3 protein is CASSPGTGSAETQYF. In DNA form, the CDR3 reads TGTGCCAGCTCACCAGGGACAGGGTCGGCGGAGACCCAGTACTTC.

The rearrangement links TRBV12-3 or TRBV12-4 to TRBJ1-5; D remains unclear. This CDR3 comprises 14 residues. V lost 5 bases to trimming and J lost 2 bases, with 10 bases between them. The chain's CDR3 is CASSIRAGNQPQHF. The CDR3 region has the DNA TGTGCCAGCAGTATCCGGGCGGGCAATCAGCCCCAGCATTTT.

The CDR3 DNA sequence: TGCGCCAGCAGCCAAGGAGGGAAGGAAAAAACTGAAGCTTTCTTT. It is translated as CASSQGGKEKTEAFF. The chain employs TRBV4-1 and TRBJ1-1, with D hard to call. This CDR3 contains 15 residues. Germline-derived CDR1 and CDR2 are MGHRA and YSYEKL. With 1 base removed from V and 5 bases from J, the gap between germline ends came to 14 bases.

A few counts support this clonotype. The genes are TRBV7-9 and TRBJ1-2, with D unclear. Germline assignment: CDR1 SEHNR and CDR2 FQNEAQ (reference sequence). Trimming removed 2 bases from V and 12 bases from J, with 10 bases in between. This CDR3 spans 11 amino acids. This CDR3 is CASSLLPGDTF. DNA for the CDR3: TGTGCCAGCAGCTTATTGCCGGGCGACACCTTC.

This clonotype was picked up many times. The rearrangement joins TRBV12-3 or TRBV12-4 to TRBJ2-7; D is possibly TRBD2 (6 bases). The CDR3 has 18 amino acids. The V end lost 5 bases, the J end lost 2 bases, and 25 bases lay between the germline ends. CDR3 region: CASSPPRLGGTSTYEQYF. CDR3 sequence (DNA): TGTGCCAGCAGTCCCCCTCGTTTGGGAGGAACGTCAACCTACGAGCAGTACTTC.

This clonotype appeared a few times. CDR3 sequence (DNA): TGTGCCAGCAGTTCCCAACGGGGGACAGGGCTGAACACTGAAGCTTTCTTT. Encoded protein: CASSSQRGTGLNTEAFF. The gene calls are TRBV12-3 or TRBV12-4 and TRBJ1-1, with 9 bases that match TRBD1. The V segment lost 4 bases and the J segment 0 bases; nucleotides outside the gene matches: 9. The CDR3 covers 17 residues.

This clonotype showed up just a few times. The chain is built from TRBV15 and TRBJ2-1; D possibly uses TRBD1 or TRBD2 (5 bases each). Trimming shortened V by 6 bases and J by 7 bases, and 16 bases separated the two germline ends. Germline V lookup: CDR1 LNHNV, CDR2 YYDKDF (reference sequence). This CDR3 spans 14 amino acids. CDR3: CATRGRGVRNEQFF. The CDR3 bases are TGTGCCACCAGGGGGAGAGGGGTGAGGAATGAGCAGTTCTTC. Combining the CDR3 with reference TRBV15 and TRBJ2-1 gives the whole variable domain DAMVIQNPRYQVTQFGKPVTLSCSQTLNHNVMYWYQQKSSQAPKLLFHYYDKDFNNEADTPDNFQSRRPNTSFCFLDIRSPGLGDTAMYLCATRGRGVRNEQFFGPGTRLTVL.

The chain employs TRBV9 and TRBJ2-7; unclear D gene. This CDR3 region has 13 residues. Trimming took off 9 bases at V and 2 bases at J, with 15 bases between the two ends. CDR1 and CDR2 from the germline V gene are SGDLS and YYNGEE. CDR3 sequence: CATSRGPTYEQYF. The CDR3 nucleotides read TGTGCCACCTCTCGCGGTCCCACCTACGAGCAGTACTTC.

This sequence joins TRBV7-2 and TRBJ2-7; D may correspond to TRBD1 or TRBD2 (6 bases each). CDR3 length: 14 residues. With 3 bases removed from V and 2 bases from J, the gap between germline ends came to 11 bases. Germline CDR1 and CDR2: SGHTA and FQGNSA. CDR3 loop: CASSFRGPTYEQYF. The CDR3 region has the DNA TGTGCCAGCAGCTTCCGGGGGCCTACCTACGAGCAGTACTTC.

The chain uses TRBV12-3 or TRBV12-4 and TRBJ2-5; TRBD1 matches at 7 bases. V lost 6 bases, J lost 2 bases, and 12 bases stayed unmatched. This CDR3 is 16 amino acids long. The CDR3 DNA sequence: TGTGCCAGCAGATACGAACCGACAGGGCAGCAAGAGACCCAGTACTTC. This encodes CASRYEPTGQQETQYF.

This chain connects TRBV5-6 to TRBJ2-3; 8 positions match TRBD1. V lost 2 bases and J lost 3; bases outside the gene matches: 8. The V gene's germline CDR1 is SGHDT and CDR2 YYEEEE. CDR3 size: 16 residues. CDR3 DNA: TGTGCCAGCAGCTTACCAGGACAGGGTAGTACAGATACGCAGTATTTT. The encoded protein is CASSLPGQGSTDTQYF.

This chain uses TRBV12-3 or TRBV12-4 with TRBJ2-3; no clear D gene. The V end was cut by 0 bases, the J end by 3 bases, with 13 bases between. There are 16 residues in the CDR3. The CDR3 region has the DNA TGTGCCAGCAGTTTAGCGCCGACGCAGTTAACAGATACGCAGTATTTT. Amino acids: CASSLAPTQLTDTQYF.

This clonotype was detected only a few times. This chain connects TRBV9 to TRBJ1-1, with D perhaps TRBD1 (5 bases). Trimming left V 1 base short and J 4 bases short, with 17 bases between. The CDR3 is made up of 16 amino acids. Germline CDR1 SGDLS, CDR2 YYNGEE. Written as DNA, the CDR3 is TGTGCCAGCAGCGTAAGTTTGGGGGAAGGGTTCACTGAAGCTTTCTTT. This gives the protein CASSVSLGEGFTEAFF.

Regarding this clonotype: The junction does not match germline at one end; this may be a read error. This chain connects TRBV29-1 to TRBJ2-7, with D uncertain. Germline V CDR1 and CDR2: SQVTM, ANQGSEA. This CDR3 region has 10 residues. The CDR3 is CRVVGYEQYF. The CDR3 DNA reads TGCAGAGTTGTGGGCTACGAGCAGTACTTC.

There are a few counts of this clonotype. This sequence joins TRBV12-3 or TRBV12-4 and TRBJ2-7; D unclear. The CDR3 length is 15 residues. Trimming removed 1 base at V and 2 bases at J, with 12 bases between. The chain's CDR3 is CASSLGKLLAYEQYF. CDR3 sequence (DNA): TGTGCCAGCAGTTTAGGGAAGTTACTGGCCTACGAGCAGTACTTC.

The chain combines TRBV20-1 with TRBJ1-2; D possibly corresponds to TRBD1 (6 bases). V was shortened by 0 bases and J by 3 bases, with 14 bases between the two germline ends. The CDR3 has 15 residues. The germline V gene has CDR1 DFQATT and CDR2 SNEGSKA (reference sequence). CDR3 loop: CSARDPKTGYYGYTF. CDR3 in DNA: TGCAGTGCTAGAGACCCCAAGACAGGATACTATGGCTACACCTTC.

A single count supports this clonotype. The chain uses TRBV30 and TRBJ1-3; TRBD1 matches at 7 bases. Germline V gene data show CDR1 as GTSNPN and CDR2 as SVGIG (reference sequence). The CDR3 loop spans 18 amino acids. The junction had 13 bases not matched to a gene; V was cut back by 2 bases and J by 0 bases. CDR3 nucleotides: TGTGCCTGGAGTCCTACGGGAAGAGGGGGCGGCTCTGGAAACACCATATATTTT. It specifies CAWSPTGRGGGSGNTIYF.

This clonotype has only a few counts. V usage is TRBV20-1 and J usage is TRBJ1-1; 7 bases are shared with TRBD1. This CDR3 has 13 residues. V was clipped by 2 bases and J by 5 bases; unmatched bases: 5. CDR1 DFQATT and CDR2 SNEGSKA come from the germline V gene (reference sequence). The DNA for the CDR3 is TGCAGTGCTAGAACGGCAGGGGGTACTGAAGCTTTCTTT. Its protein is CSARTAGGTEAFF.